This passage covers 29 T cell receptor beta chains from one sample sequenced in a study of T cell repertoires in cytomegalovirus infection (dated by TCRdb to the late 2010s). Sequencing was carried out with an Illumina HiSeq 1500. In-frame beta chains were kept once TCRdb had trimmed the public reads at Q25 with fastp and called clones with MiXCR. Each CDR3 protein appears once, grouped with its most common genes and DNA. For this sample there are more than 45,000 distinct CDR3 sequences; about 33% appear just once. The biggest ten clones account for about 73% of the sample. The antigens for these receptors are not known. Sample: PBMCs, sequenced either directly or after in vitro stimulation (not recorded which). Receptor source: a human donor in good health (CMV status not recorded). Some clones in this sample may be carry-over from other donors' samples.

This clonotype is categorized as medium-sized. This chain links TRBV4-3 with TRBJ1-3, with no clear D. The germline V gene has CDR1 LGHNA and CDR2 YSLEER. Trimming took off 0 bases at V and 0 bases at J, with 9 bases between the two ends. CDR3 length: 16 residues. This CDR3 reads CASSQDGRYSGNTIYF. The CDR3 nucleotides read TGCGCCAGCAGCCAAGATGGGCGGTACTCTGGAAACACCATATATTTT.

The rearrangement links TRBV6-2 or TRBV6-3 to TRBJ2-7, with D maybe TRBD1 (6 bases). V gave up 6 bases and J gave up 5 bases, with 14 bases separating them. Germline CDR1 and CDR2: MNHEY and SVGEGT. The length of the CDR3 is 13 residues. This chain's CDR3 is CASSRGGLHEQYF. For the CDR3, the DNA is TGTGCCAGCAGCCGTGGGGGCCTCCACGAGCAGTACTTC.

This clonotype was counted only a few times. J is TRBJ2-2 and V is TRBV27, with 9 bases aligning to TRBD2. The germline CDR1 and CDR2 sequences are MNHEY and SMNVEV (reference sequence). The length of the CDR3 is 14 residues. The J segment lost 8 bases and the V segment lost 4 bases, leaving 5 bases of the junction unmatched. The DNA of the CDR3 is TGTGCCAGCAGTTGGACTAGCGTGACAGGGGAGCTGTTTTTT. It encodes CASSWTSVTGELFF.

By proportion, this clonotype is hyperexpanded. The gene calls are TRBV7-2 and TRBJ1-4; 8 nucleotides line up with TRBD1. Trimming removed 5 bases from V and 5 bases from J; junction bases left unmatched: 7. CDR1 is SGHTA and CDR2 is FQGNSA in the germline V gene. This CDR3 is built from 15 residues. The CDR3 is CASSPTGGDNEKLFF. CDR3 bases: TGTGCCAGCAGCCCAACAGGGGGGGACAATGAAAAACTGTTTTTT.

The rearrangement links TRBV6-5 to TRBJ2-2; 15 positions agree with TRBD2. The V gene end was trimmed by 5 bases and the J gene end by 0 bases; junction bases not matched to a gene: 7. Germline V gene data show CDR1 as MNHEY and CDR2 as SVGAGI. The CDR3 is made up of 19 amino acids. CDR3 bases: TGTGCCAGCAGTGCCGGGACTAGCGGGGGGTTCACGAACACCGGGGAGCTGTTTTTT. Translation: CASSAGTSGGFTNTGELFF.

V gene TRBV7-9 combines with J gene TRBJ2-5, with TRBD2 identical over 8 bases. Trimming took 2 bases from V and 5 from J; bases not matched to a gene: 7. The CDR3 totals 15 residues. CDR1 is SEHNR, CDR2 FQNEAQ, per germline (reference sequence). This chain's CDR3 is CASSLSSGSGETQYF. The CDR3 region has the DNA TGTGCCAGCAGCTTATCAAGCGGGAGTGGGGAGACCCAGTACTTC.

The rearrangement joins TRBV4-2 to TRBJ1-1, with D perhaps matching TRBD1 (5 bases). This CDR3 comprises 18 residues. In germline, CDR1 is LGHNA, CDR2 YNFKEQ. With 1 base removed from V and 1 base from J, the gap between germline ends came to 19 bases. CDR3 region: CASSQALGGGTANTEAFF. The DNA for the CDR3 is TGTGCCAGCAGCCAAGCCCTCGGGGGTGGGACGGCGAACACTGAAGCTTTCTTT.

The chain is built from TRBV30 and TRBJ2-5; 7 nucleotides align to TRBD2. From germline, CDR1 is GTSNPN and CDR2 SVGIG (reference sequence). J lost 5 bases, V lost 1 base, and 7 bases had no gene match. CDR3 length: 14 residues. The CDR3 is CAWSARQGGETQYF. In DNA form, the CDR3 reads TGTGCCTGGAGTGCACGGCAGGGAGGGGAGACCCAGTACTTC.

The chain employs TRBV18 and TRBJ2-7, with TRBD2 matching 13 bases. J was trimmed by 3 bases and V by 2 bases; bases with no gene match: 1. Germline assignment: CDR1 KGHSH and CDR2 LQKENI. The CDR3 length is 15 residues. CDR3: CASSPTSGGVYEQYF. DNA for the CDR3: TGTGCCAGCTCACCAACTAGCGGGGGGGTCTACGAGCAGTACTTC.

Turning to this clonotype: This could be a read error, since a much larger clone is one nucleotide away. J is TRBJ2-1 and V is TRBV7-2; 10 nucleotides align to TRBD2. The V and J ends lost 3 bases and 8 bases, in that order; junction bases with no gene match: 4. The CDR3 consists of 14 residues. CDR1 SGHTA and CDR2 FQGNSA come from the germline V gene. The CDR3: CASSFSGRADEQFF. CDR3 DNA: TGTGCCAGCAGCTTCAGCGGGAGGGCGGATGAGCAGTTCTTC.

Only a few counts were recorded for this clonotype. The junction departs from the called germline gene at one end, perhaps through a read error. The chain links TRBV12-3 or TRBV12-4 to TRBJ2-1; TRBD2 matches 9 bases. The CDR3 runs to 14 residues. For the CDR3, the DNA is TGTGTCAGCAGTTCCCCCATGACTAGCGGTGAGCAGTTCTTC. Its translation is CVSSSPMTSGEQFF.

The gene calls are TRBV5-4 and TRBJ2-3; D possibly corresponds to TRBD2 (5 bases). Deletions cut 6 bases from V and 2 bases from J, with 13 bases between. This CDR3 spans 14 amino acids. Germline V gene lookup returns CDR1 SGHNT and CDR2 YYREEE (reference sequence). The CDR3: CASTRERLTDTQYF. Here the CDR3 DNA reads TGTGCCAGCACCCGGGAAAGGCTCACAGATACGCAGTATTTT.

The chain joins TRBV19 to TRBJ2-5; unclear D gene. There are 12 residues in the CDR3. Germline V gene sequence: CDR1 LNHDA, CDR2 SQIVND (reference sequence). The ends were cut back, 5 bases at V and 0 bases at J, with 4 bases in the middle. The CDR3 spells CASSPDQETQYF. DNA of the CDR3: TGTGCCAGTAGTCCAGACCAAGAGACCCAGTACTTC. Drawing the rest from reference TRBV19 and TRBJ2-5, the complete variable domain is DGGITQSPKYLFRKEGQNVTLSCEQNLNHDAMYWYRQDPGQGLRLIYYSQIVNDFQKGDIAEGYSVSREKKESFPLTVTSAQKNPTAFYLCASSPDQETQYFGPGTRLLVL.

The chain is built from TRBV25-1 and TRBJ2-5, with TRBD2 matching 7 bases. The V segment lost 2 bases and the J segment 5 bases; nucleotides outside the gene matches: 17. Germline V lookup: CDR1 MGHDK, CDR2 SYGVNS. The CDR3 length is 18 residues. The CDR3 DNA reads as TGTGCCAGCAGTGAAGGGGAGGGCGGGGGTCCAGGAGATGAGACCCAGTACTTC. Residues: CASSEGEGGGPGDETQYF. The variable domain in full, completed from reference TRBV25-1 and TRBJ2-5, reads EADIYQTPRYLVIGTGKKITLECSQTMGHDKMYWYQQDPGMELHLIHYSYGVNSTEKGDLSSESTVSRIRTEHFPLTLESARPSHTSQYLCASSEGEGGGPGDETQYFGPGTRLLVL.

The J gene is TRBJ2-1, the V gene TRBV19; no clear D. V gave up 7 bases and J gave up 7 bases, with 17 bases separating them. Germline V CDR1 and CDR2: LNHDA, SQIVND (reference sequence). The CDR3 length is 14 residues. The CDR3, as DNA: TGTGCCAGTACTTATAACCGGGCCGCGAATGAGCAGTTCTTC. Translated: CASTYNRAANEQFF.

The chain employs TRBV29-1 and TRBJ1-2; D unresolved. The CDR3 loop spans 12 amino acids. The ends were cut back, 0 bases at V and 5 bases at J, with 7 bases in the middle. CDR1 SQVTM and CDR2 ANQGSEA come from the germline V gene. The CDR3 nucleotides are TGCAGCGTTGAAGACACCCTGTATGGCTACACCTTC. Protein sequence: CSVEDTLYGYTF.

The J gene is TRBJ2-7, the V gene TRBV6-1, with 7 bases that match TRBD1. The ends lost 5 bases at V and 6 bases at J; junction bases unmatched: 19. The CDR3 totals 17 residues. Germline V gives CDR1 MNHNS, CDR2 SASEGT. DNA of the CDR3: TGTGCCAGCAGTTACGGGGTAGGGGGCGGCTCTCCTCTCGAGCAGTACTTC. This codes for CASSYGVGGGSPLEQYF.

V is TRBV29-1 and J is TRBJ2-5; unclear D gene. The CDR3 sequence is 12 residues long. Trimming cost V 7 bases and J 1 base, with 10 bases left between them. The germline V gene has CDR1 SQVTM and CDR2 ANQGSEA. Here the CDR3 reads CSAQPLQETQYF. The DNA for the CDR3 is TGCAGCGCCCAGCCCCTCCAAGAGACCCAGTACTTC.

This chain joins TRBV11-2 and TRBJ2-3; 9 bases agree with TRBD2. This CDR3 comprises 15 residues. Per germline, CDR1 SGHAT and CDR2 FQNNGV. Trimming at V came to 1 base and at J to 6 bases, leaving 5 bases not matched to a gene. The CDR3 DNA sequence: TGTGCCAGCAGCTTAGTAGCGGGGGCGGGGGATACGCAGTATTTT. This codes for CASSLVAGAGDTQYF.

This clonotype showed up just a few times. The chain combines TRBV11-2 with TRBJ2-3; TRBD2 matches at 14 bases. The CDR3 has 19 amino acids. In germline, CDR1 is SGHAT, CDR2 FQNNGV. The ends lost 2 bases at V and 2 bases at J; junction bases unmatched: 9. The CDR3 bases are TGTGCCAGCAGCTTAATCCGGGGGACTAGCGGGAGACCCACAGATACGCAGTATTTT. It yields the protein CASSLIRGTSGRPTDTQYF.

The chain links TRBV27 to TRBJ2-1, with no clear D. Trimming shortened V by 6 bases and J by 8 bases, and 11 bases separated the two germline ends. The CDR3 contains 12 residues. The germline gives CDR1 MNHEY, CDR2 SMNVEV (reference sequence). The chain's CDR3 is CASRLRKDEQFF. The CDR3 nucleotides are TGTGCCAGCAGGCTTCGAAAGGATGAGCAGTTCTTC.

The chain is built from TRBV5-1 and TRBJ2-2; tentatively, D is TRBD1 (6 bases). Deletions cut 1 base from V and 1 base from J, with 8 bases between. The CDR3 totals 15 residues. CDR1 SGHRS and CDR2 YFSETQ come from the germline V gene. The CDR3 is CASSLWDMNTGELFF. As DNA, the CDR3 is TGCGCCAGCAGCTTGTGGGACATGAACACCGGGGAGCTGTTTTTT.

This clonotype was counted between two and nine times. The rearrangement joins TRBV12-3 or TRBV12-4 to TRBJ2-2; no definite D call. The V and J ends lost 6 bases and 9 bases respectively, with 14 bases between them. There are 13 residues in the CDR3. The DNA of the CDR3 is TGTGCCAGCAGCCCGACCGGCAAAAGGGAGCTGTTTTTT. This codes for CASSPTGKRELFF.

CDR3 loop: CASIGWIRNTEAFF. CDR3 nucleotides: TGTGCCAGTATTGGGTGGATCCGGAACACTGAAGCTTTCTTT. The J gene is TRBJ1-1, the V gene TRBV19; D uncertain. Germline V gene data show CDR1 as LNHDA and CDR2 as SQIVND (reference sequence). The CDR3 is 14 amino acids. V lost 7 bases and J 1 base, leaving 13 bases between the germline ends.

The gene calls are TRBV7-2 and TRBJ2-4; the D gene is possibly TRBD2 (6 bases). V was trimmed by 5 bases and J by 2 bases, leaving 13 bases between them. Germline V lookup: CDR1 SGHTA, CDR2 FQGNSA. The CDR3 is 15 residues long. The CDR3 is CASSPLEGPKNIQYF. In DNA form, the CDR3 reads TGTGCCAGCAGCCCCCTGGAGGGACCCAAAAACATTCAGTACTTC.

The chain carries TRBV27 and TRBJ2-7, with TRBD1 as a possible D gene (5 bases). Per the germline V gene, CDR1 is MNHEY and CDR2 is SMNVEV (reference sequence). Trimming cost V 5 bases and J 2 bases, with 16 bases left between them. CDR3 size: 15 residues. CDR3 nucleotides: TGTGCCAGCAGTAGGTCCCAGATAGGGGCCTACGAGCAGTACTTC. Its translation: CASSRSQIGAYEQYF.

This sequence joins TRBV2 and TRBJ2-7; 12 bases align to TRBD2. The CDR3 is 15 amino acids. Germline CDR1 reads SNHLY; CDR2 reads FYNNEI. The trim removed 4 bases at V and 5 bases at J, leaving 6 bases unmatched. The CDR3 region has the DNA TGTGCCAGCAGTGCCCGGACTAGCGGGAACAACGAGCAGTACTTC. It translates to CASSARTSGNNEQYF.

This clonotype was observed a handful of times. This chain connects TRBV7-2 to TRBJ1-1; a possible D gene is TRBD1 (6 bases). Trimming took 4 bases from V and 6 from J, leaving 15 bases between them. The CDR3 is 14 residues long. The germline V gene has CDR1 SGHTA and CDR2 FQGNSA. The CDR3 loop is CASSYRQVGAEAFF. The CDR3 DNA is TGTGCCAGCAGCTATCGACAGGTTGGGGCTGAAGCTTTCTTT.

The chain uses TRBV6-6 and TRBJ2-2; D might be TRBD2 (6 bases). The CDR3 sequence is 15 residues long. The germline V gene has CDR1 MNHNY and CDR2 SVGAGI (reference sequence). Deletions cut 5 bases from V and 5 bases from J, with 15 bases between. CDR3 region: CASSQTSGETGELFF. The CDR3 region has the DNA TGTGCCAGCAGTCAGACTAGTGGGGAAACCGGGGAGCTGTTTTTT.